A selection of T cell receptor beta chains follows, all from one sample in a study of blood T cell repertoires in COVID-19. Profiled with immunoSEQ multiplex PCR; TCRdb holds only in-frame clones, not every one. Of under 200,000 clones in the sample, less than 90% are singletons; the top ten hold around 14%. Material for sequencing was peripheral blood. These receptors originate from a young man with active or convalescent COVID-19. The CDR3 runs from the conserved cysteine through the conserved F or W. The order of the fields is V gene, J gene, clone size, D gene, CDR3 protein, CDR3 DNA. D genes are given only for firm matches. The size entry is marked missing in some rows and otherwise reads once, few, many or a size class.

TRBV21-1	TRBJ1-5	.	.	CARSFTNRVLDQPQHF	TGTGCCAGATCATTCACTAACAGGGTTTTGGATCAGCCCCAGCATTTT
TRBV5-1	TRBJ1-1	once	TRBD1	CASSPSPTGVDTEAFF	TGCGCCAGCAGCCCGAGCCCGACAGGGGTGGACACTGAAGCTTTCTTT
TRBV6-1	TRBJ2-2	.	.	CASSALGFRGTGELFF	TGTGCCAGCAGTGCGTTGGGGTTTCGGGGGACCGGGGAGCTGTTTTTT
TRBV6-2/TRBV6-3	TRBJ1-5	.	.	CASSYPVFNQPQHF	TGTGCCAGCAGTTACCCGGTATTCAATCAGCCCCAGCATTTT
TRBV11-2	TRBJ2-1	.	TRBD1	CASSLEQGAYEQFF	TGTGCCAGCAGCTTAGAGCAGGGGGCCTATGAGCAGTTCTTC
TRBV19	TRBJ2-2	.	TRBD1	CASRDRGSTGELFF	TGTGCCAGTAGGGACAGGGGAAGCACCGGGGAGCTGTTTTTT
TRBV4-3	TRBJ2-5	.	.	CASSQAYGSGETQYF	TGCGCCAGCAGCCAAGCGTACGGGAGTGGGGAGACCCAGTACTTC
TRBV7-2	TRBJ2-1	once	.	CASSSRFRVGAYNEQFF	TGTGCCAGCAGCTCTAGGTTCAGGGTTGGGGCCTACAATGAGCAGTTCTTC
TRBV28	TRBJ2-3	.	TRBD1	CASTTVRTGGLDTQYF	TGTGCCAGCACCACAGTCCGGACAGGGGGCCTAGATACGCAGTATTTT
TRBV5-1	TRBJ2-5	.	TRBD1	CASSQGQGARQETQYF	TGCGCCAGCAGCCAGGGACAGGGGGCGAGGCAAGAGACCCAGTACTTC
TRBV7-3	TRBJ2-1	once	.	CASSLIGAPSSYNEQFF	TGTGCCAGCAGCTTAATAGGGGCCCCGAGCTCCTACAATGAGCAGTTCTTC
TRBV3-1/TRBV3-2	TRBJ1-2	.	TRBD1	CASSRTGTEGYTF	TGTGCCAGCAGCCGGACCGGGACAGAAGGCTACACCTTC
TRBV5-1	TRBJ2-2	few	TRBD1	CASRGTGGLTGELFF	TGCGCCAGCAGAGGGACAGGGGGCCTCACCGGGGAGCTGTTTTTT
TRBV27	TRBJ1-1	few	.	CASSFSGNTEAFF	TGTGCCAGCAGTTTTAGTGGGAACACTGAAGCTTTCTTT
TRBV7-3	TRBJ2-1	.	TRBD2	CASSLRAGGPLNEQFF	TGTGCCAGCAGCTTGAGAGCGGGAGGGCCGCTCAATGAGCAGTTCTTC
TRBV11-2	TRBJ1-5	.	TRBD1	CASSLQGANNQPQHF	TGTGCCAGCAGCCTACAGGGGGCTAACAATCAGCCCCAGCATTTT
TRBV18	TRBJ2-1	once	TRBD1	CASSLPRTGLKSSYNEQFF	TGTGCCAGCTCACTCCCCCGGACAGGGTTGAAAAGCTCCTACAATGAGCAGTTCTTC
TRBV30	TRBJ1-2	.	.	CAWSVSRIYGYTF	TGTGCCTGGAGTGTCAGCAGGATTTATGGCTACACCTTC
TRBV19	TRBJ1-4	.	TRBD1	CASSIQGAQEKLFF	TGTGCCAGTAGTATACAGGGGGCGCAAGAAAAACTGTTTTTT
TRBV20-1	TRBJ1-2	.	TRBD1	CSASVQGGSYGYTF	TGCAGTGCTAGTGTCCAGGGGGGCTCCTATGGCTACACCTTC
TRBV19	TRBJ1-5	few	TRBD1	CASSWGQVLNQPQHF	TGTGCCAGTAGCTGGGGACAGGTCCTTAATCAGCCCCAGCATTTT
TRBV7-8	TRBJ2-7	.	TRBD1	CASSLDRGHEQYF	TGTGCCAGCAGCTTGGACAGGGGGCACGAGCAGTACTTC
TRBV6-5	TRBJ2-3	.	.	CASRSSGSTDTQYF	TGTGCCAGCCGCTCTTCAGGGAGCACAGATACGCAGTATTTT
TRBV14	TRBJ1-2	.	TRBD1	CASSRTQGRSGGYTF	TGTGCCAGCAGCCGCACACAGGGGAGGTCTGGCGGCTACACCTTC
TRBV11-2	TRBJ1-4	.	.	CASSLEGQGMGKLFF	TGTGCCAGCAGCTTAGAGGGGCAGGGGATGGGGAAACTGTTTTTT
TRBV7-8	TRBJ1-5	.	TRBD1	CASSFGQGQPQHF	TGTGCCAGCAGCTTCGGACAGGGTCAGCCCCAGCATTTT
TRBV4-3	TRBJ2-1	.	TRBD2	CASSLLADNEQFF	TGCGCCAGCAGCCTACTAGCGGACAATGAGCAGTTCTTC
TRBV19	TRBJ1-6	once	TRBD1	CASSIPGQGKIPLHF	TGTGCCAGTAGTATACCGGGACAGGGGAAGATACCCCTCCACTTT
TRBV6-5	TRBJ1-6	.	.	CASSYSTEDSPLHF	TGTGCCAGCAGTTACTCGACAGAAGATTCACCCCTCCACTTT
TRBV5-8	TRBJ1-6	once	.	CASSRTGGTRNNNSPLHF	TGTGCCAGCAGCCGGACGGGGGGGACCCGCAATAATAATTCACCCCTCCACTTT
TRBV6-2/TRBV6-3	TRBJ2-1	.	TRBD2	CASSYREGYNEQFF	TGTGCCAGCAGTTACCGGGAGGGCTACAATGAGCAGTTCTTC
TRBV7-2	TRBJ1-5	few	TRBD1	CATGQGNQPQHF	TGTGCCACGGGACAGGGTAATCAGCCCCAGCATTTT
TRBV5-1	TRBJ2-5	.	TRBD2	CASSLGGSGAQETQYF	TGCGCCAGCAGCTTGGGTGGTAGCGGGGCCCAAGAGACCCAGTACTTC
TRBV7-9	TRBJ1-1	.	.	CASSLDTYTEAFF	TGTGCCAGCAGCTTAGACACCTACACTGAAGCTTTCTTT
TRBV5-1	TRBJ2-5	.	.	CASSLQGVGETQYF	TGCGCCAGCAGCTTGCAGGGCGTAGGGGAGACCCAGTACTTC
TRBV6-6	TRBJ1-5	.	.	CASSYTGGLNQPQHF	TGTGCCAGCAGTTATACGGGGGGTCTCAATCAGCCCCAGCATTTT
TRBV4-2	TRBJ1-5	few	.	CASSQGGGLYSNQPQHF	TGTGCCAGCAGCCAAGGGGGGGGCCTATATAGCAATCAGCCCCAGCATTTT
TRBV29-1	TRBJ2-7	.	TRBD1	CSVERQGAVEQYF	TGCAGCGTTGAAAGACAGGGGGCGGTCGAGCAGTACTTC
TRBV2	TRBJ2-3	.	TRBD2	CASSDRLAGDTQYF	TGTGCCAGCAGTGATCGGCTAGCGGGGGATACGCAGTATTTT
TRBV3-1/TRBV3-2	TRBJ1-4	.	TRBD1	CASRSGTGVARKLFF	TGTGCCAGCAGATCCGGGACAGGGGTAGCAAGAAAACTGTTTTTT
TRBV18	TRBJ1-1	.	.	CASSPRVGATEAFF	TGTGCCAGCTCACCACGGGTAGGGGCCACTGAAGCTTTCTTT
TRBV6-5	TRBJ1-5	.	.	CASSYSGQLNQPQHF	TGTGCCAGCAGTTACTCGGGGCAGCTCAATCAGCCCCAGCATTTT
TRBV5-1	TRBJ1-2	.	TRBD1	CASSNPGGANYGYTF	TGCGCCAGCAGCAACCCAGGGGGAGCTAACTATGGCTACACCTTC
TRBV6-6	TRBJ1-4	.	.	CASNPGMNEKLFF	TGTGCCAGCAATCCCGGGATGAATGAAAAACTGTTTTTT
TRBV20-1	TRBJ1-4	.	.	CSASPREKLFF	TGCAGTGCTAGTCCGAGGGAAAAACTGTTTTTT
TRBV5-6	TRBJ1-2	few	.	CASSLNRVNIGYTF	TGTGCCAGCAGCTTGAACAGGGTCAATATTGGCTACACCTTC
TRBV18	TRBJ1-3	.	.	CASSLTSDSGNTIYF	TGTGCCAGCTCACTCACCAGCGACTCTGGAAACACCATATATTTT
TRBV28	TRBJ2-5	.	TRBD2	CASSPGTSVRETQYF	TGTGCCAGCAGTCCCGGGACTAGCGTTAGGGAGACCCAGTACTTC